The 12 T cell receptor beta chains presented below share a single source sample, sequenced in a study of blood T cells in healthy people across ages. Primed by a sample-barcoded 5' primer and a J-beta primer mix, a second PCR proceeded for 7 to 11 cycles. TCRdb re-analysed the 5' RACE reads in MiXCR, keeping a single row per CDR3 protein. The top ten hold under 4.5% of the sample, which has roughly 800,000 distinct CDR3 sequences, approximately 25% seen once. The sample also formed part of further work on T cells of mothers and their children.

Input material: blood. The receptors were sampled from a boy aged 10-17 years in good health.

This clonotype has more than one count but fewer than ten. The rearrangement links TRBV7-2 to TRBJ2-7, with 8 bases that match TRBD2. Germline CDR1 and CDR2: SGHTA and FQGNSA. The ends lost 5 bases at V and 0 bases at J; junction bases unmatched: 12. The CDR3 is 17 amino acids. This CDR3 reads CASSHKLTSGSSYEQYF. The CDR3 nucleotides are TGTGCCAGCAGCCATAAGCTTACGAGCGGGAGCTCCTACGAGCAGTACTTC.

V gene TRBV9 combines with J gene TRBJ2-3; D may correspond to TRBD1 or TRBD2 (6 bases each). The germline V and J ends were trimmed by 0 bases and 6 bases, with 17 bases remaining between them. Germline V CDR1 and CDR2: SGDLS, YYNGEE. The CDR3 is made up of 16 amino acids. The CDR3 region is CASSVGLWGARDTQYF. The CDR3, as DNA: TGTGCCAGCAGCGTAGGTTTGTGGGGGGCCCGGGATACGCAGTATTTT.

The gene calls are TRBV28 and TRBJ2-5; TRBD2 aligns across 9 bases. The closer fit of TRBJ2-7 to the DNA end suggests the J call may be wrong. Germline CDR1 MDHEN, CDR2 SYDVKM. The CDR3 has 16 residues. The DNA of the CDR3 is TGTGCCAGCAGTCCCCGACAAAGCGGGAGGTCCTACGAGCAGTACTTC. Translation: CASSPRQSGRSYEQYF.

The CDR3 is CSAPGLVLGYNEQFF. The CDR3 nucleotides are TGCAGTGCCCCGGGACTAGTGCTGGGATACAATGAGCAGTTCTTC. This rearrangement joins TRBV20-1 to TRBJ2-1; 8 positions match TRBD2. This CDR3 comprises 15 residues. V lost 6 bases and J lost 4; bases outside the gene matches: 11. CDR1 and CDR2 from the germline V gene are DFQATT and SNEGSKA (reference sequence).

This clonotype was seen more than once but under ten times. The V and J genes are TRBV28 and TRBJ2-7; D remains ambiguous. The CDR3 has 16 amino acids. Germline V lookup: CDR1 MDHEN, CDR2 SYDVKM. Trimming stripped 1 base from V and 4 bases from J, with 17 bases between. CDR3 sequence reads: CASSLYPPALGYEQYF. The CDR3 coding sequence is TGTGCCAGCAGTTTATATCCCCCGGCCCTGGGATACGAGCAGTACTTC.

In this sample, this clonotype turned up a few times. At one end the junction does not follow the germline gene, possibly because of a read error. The V call is TRBV7-9, the J call TRBJ1-5; the D is unclear. The CDR3 consists of 14 residues. Per the germline V gene, CDR1 is SEHNR and CDR2 is FQNEAQ (reference sequence). Written as DNA, the CDR3 is TGTGCCAGCAGCTTACCGGGGAGCAATCAGCCTCAGCATTTT. Its translation: CASSLPGSNQPQHF.

This clonotype was counted a few times. The rearrangement uses TRBV4-2 and TRBJ2-2; D might be TRBD2 (5 bases). V was pared by 1 base and J by 1 base, with 10 bases between. Looked up from germline, CDR1 is LGHNA and CDR2 is YNFKEQ. The CDR3 spans 16 residues. DNA for the CDR3: TGTGCCAGCAGCCAAGGCGAGCGGATGAACACCGGGGAGCTGTTTTTT. It encodes CASSQGERMNTGELFF.

This clonotype has just a few counts. The CDR3 loop is CSVVRTSDLPQYF. The CDR3 nucleotides read TGCAGCGTTGTCCGGACTAGCGACCTTCCGCAGTATTTT. The rearrangement uses TRBV29-1 and TRBJ2-3; 9 bases fit TRBD2. This CDR3 is 13 amino acids long. The V segment lost 4 bases and the J segment 10 bases; nucleotides outside the gene matches: 9. The germline CDR1 and CDR2 sequences are SQVTM and ANQGSEA.

This clonotype has more than one count but fewer than ten. The V call is TRBV24-1, the J call TRBJ2-1; 7 bases fit TRBD2. CDR3 length: 15 amino acids. Germline V gene lookup returns CDR1 KGHDR and CDR2 SFDVKD. V shed 5 bases and J 3 bases; nucleotides not matched to a gene: 6. CDR3 sequence: CATSGDYANYNEQFF. The CDR3 DNA sequence: TGTGCCACCAGTGGGGACTACGCCAACTACAATGAGCAGTTCTTC.

This clonotype has a handful of counts. The chain is built from TRBV29-1 and TRBJ2-3; no reliable D call. The CDR3 spans 10 residues. V lost 6 bases, J lost 6 bases, and 7 bases lay in between. The germline CDR1 and CDR2 sequences are SQVTM and ANQGSEA. The CDR3 coding sequence is TGCAGCGTGCAGGTGGATACGCAGTATTTT. Its protein product is CSVQVDTQYF.

The rearrangement links TRBV20-1 to TRBJ2-7; TRBD1 matches at 9 bases. The germline V gene encodes CDR1 DFQATT and CDR2 SNEGSKA (reference sequence). Trimming took 5 bases from V and 0 from J; bases not matched to a gene: 11. This CDR3 has 16 amino acids. The CDR3 DNA follows: TGCAGTGCTGGAGGGGACAGGGATTTTGGCTCCTACGAGCAGTACTTC. This translates into CSAGGDRDFGSYEQYF.

Comments on this clonotype: At one of its ends the junction is not consistent with the germline gene, which may arise from a read error. The chain joins TRBV7-9 to TRBJ2-1; TRBD1 matches 9 bases. The CDR3 contains 16 residues. Germline CDR1 and CDR2: SEHNR and FQNEAQ (reference sequence). CDR3 region: CASSYRDRDSHNEQFF. DNA of the CDR3: TGTGCCAGCAGCTACCGGGACAGGGACTCCCACAATGAGCAGTTCTTC.